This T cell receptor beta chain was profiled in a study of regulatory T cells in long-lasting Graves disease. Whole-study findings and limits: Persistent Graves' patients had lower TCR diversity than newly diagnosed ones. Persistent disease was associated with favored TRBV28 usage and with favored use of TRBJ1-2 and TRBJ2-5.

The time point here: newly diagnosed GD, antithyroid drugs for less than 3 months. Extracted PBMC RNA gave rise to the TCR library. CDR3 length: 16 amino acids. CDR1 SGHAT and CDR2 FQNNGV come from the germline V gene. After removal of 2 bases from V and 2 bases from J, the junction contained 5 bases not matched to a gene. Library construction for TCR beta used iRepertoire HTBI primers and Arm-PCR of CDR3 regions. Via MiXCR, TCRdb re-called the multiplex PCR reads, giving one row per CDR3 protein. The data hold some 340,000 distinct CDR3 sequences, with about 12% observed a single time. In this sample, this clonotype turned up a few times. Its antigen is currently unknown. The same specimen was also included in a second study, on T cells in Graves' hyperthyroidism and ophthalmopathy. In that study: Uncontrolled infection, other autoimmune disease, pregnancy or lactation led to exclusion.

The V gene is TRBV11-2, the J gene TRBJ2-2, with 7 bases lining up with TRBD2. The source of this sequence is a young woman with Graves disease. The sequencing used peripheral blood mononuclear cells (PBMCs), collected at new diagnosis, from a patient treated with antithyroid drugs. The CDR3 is CASSLTGGANTGELFF. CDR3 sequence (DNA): TGTGCCAGCAGCTTAACGGGGGGTGCCAACACCGGGGAGCTGTTTTTT. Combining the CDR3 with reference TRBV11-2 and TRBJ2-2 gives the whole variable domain EAGVAQSPRYKIIEKRQSVAFWCNPISGHATLYWYQQILGQGPKLLIQFQNNGVVDDSQLPKDRFSAERLKGVDSTLKIQPAKLEDSAVYLCASSLTGGANTGELFFGEGSRLTVL.